The source of this T cell receptor beta chain is a study of T cells in Graves' hyperthyroidism and ophthalmopathy. Notes on the study in general: Among thyroid clonotypes expanded above 0.001, most also appeared in blood.

The CDR3 contains 14 residues. Trimming cost V 3 bases and J 0 bases, with 5 bases left between them. CDR1 LNHNV and CDR2 YYDKDF come from the germline V gene (reference sequence). With respect to this clonotype: Its antigen is undetermined.

What was amplified from RNA transcripts were TCR beta CDR3 regions. HTBI primers were used for first-round RT-PCR of the TCR CDR3. Using its own MiXCR run on the multiplex PCR reads, TCRdb lists one record per CDR3 protein. Of roughly 300,000 distinct CDR3 sequences detected, 21% appear once; the ten largest clones hold over 40%. Patients having uncontrolled infection, another autoimmune disease, pregnancy or lactation were not included. The J gene is TRBJ1-4, the V gene TRBV15, with D hard to call. The sample taken for sequencing was blood. The receptor was derived from a woman aged 50 to 60 with Graves' hyperthyroidism. This CDR3 is CATSSEATNEKLFF. CDR3 DNA: TGTGCCACCAGCAGTGAGGCAACTAATGAAAAACTGTTTTTT.